Each of the 30 T cell receptor beta chains below was sequenced from the same sample in a study of blood T cell repertoires in COVID-19. Assay: immunoSEQ multiplex PCR; the TCRdb copy retains only in-frame clones and omits some. The sample has about 350,000 clones; about 90% are singletons. Sequenced input: peripheral blood. The receptors come from a young woman who had recovered from COVID-19.

This clone was picked up one time. J is TRBJ1-2 and V is TRBV27; D is possibly TRBD1 (5 bases). Between the trimmed V and J ends, which lost 3 bases and 3 bases, there was a span of 8 bases. Germline V CDR1 and CDR2: MNHEY, SMNVEV (reference sequence). The CDR3 extends over 13 amino acids. The CDR3 nucleotides read TGTGCCAGCAGTTTCACAGGTCACTATGGCTACACCTTC. Protein sequence: CASSFTGHYGYTF.

V gene TRBV18 combines with J gene TRBJ2-7; possible D gene TRBD2, 6 bases. V lost 6 bases and J 7 bases, leaving 16 bases between the germline ends. Germline V gene data show CDR1 as KGHSH and CDR2 as LQKENI. This CDR3 contains 13 residues. The CDR3 loop is CASSRSGMGEQYV. The CDR3 DNA sequence: TGTGCCAGCTCCCGTAGCGGCATGGGAGAGCAGTACGTC.

The chain is built from TRBV11-2 and TRBJ1-1, with D possibly matching TRBD1 (6 bases). Germline V gene data show CDR1 as SGHAT and CDR2 as FQNNGV. CDR3 length: 15 amino acids. V dropped 1 base and J dropped 7 bases, with 16 bases sitting between them. CDR3 sequence (DNA): TGTGCCAGCAGCTTAGGTCCGGGGACCAGGGGTGAAGCTTTCTTT. This encodes CASSLGPGTRGEAFF. Complete variable domain (other parts from reference TRBV11-2 and TRBJ1-1): EAGVAQSPRYKIIEKRQSVAFWCNPISGHATLYWYQQILGQGPKLLIQFQNNGVVDDSQLPKDRFSAERLKGVDSTLKIQPAKLEDSAVYLCASSLGPGTRGEAFFGQGTRLTVV.

The chain recombines TRBV7-2 with TRBJ1-1; maybe TRBD1 (5 bases). With 6 bases removed from V and 6 bases from J, the gap between germline ends came to 14 bases. The germline CDR1 and CDR2 sequences are SGHTA and FQGNSA. The CDR3 sequence is 13 residues long. CDR3 region: CASRLGRGAEAFF. CDR3 coding DNA: TGTGCCAGCAGACTCGGGAGGGGCGCTGAAGCTTTCTTT.

This clone was recorded a few times. The gene calls are TRBV7-8 and TRBJ2-7, with a possible D match to TRBD2 (5 bases). Germline CDR1 SGHVS, CDR2 FQNEAQ. This CDR3 spans 13 amino acids. V was trimmed by 5 bases and J by 0 bases, leaving 8 bases between them. CDR3 amino acids: CASSQTTSYEQYV. CDR3 coding DNA: TGTGCCAGCAGCCAGACTACCTCCTACGAGCAGTACGTC.

This chain connects TRBV6-2 or TRBV6-3 to TRBJ2-1, with TRBD2 matching over 10 bases. The ends lost 6 bases at V and 7 bases at J; junction bases unmatched: 6. Germline values: CDR1 MNHEY, CDR2 SVGEGT. This CDR3 region has 14 residues. The CDR3 nucleotides read TGTGCCAGCAGGCCTAGCGGGAGTAGGAATGAGCAGTTCTTC. It specifies CASRPSGSRNEQFF.

The chain recombines TRBV7-9 with TRBJ2-1; D call uncertain. This CDR3 spans 13 amino acids. Per germline, CDR1 SEHNR and CDR2 FQNEAQ (reference sequence). V gave up 10 bases and J gave up 1 base, with 11 bases separating them. The CDR3 DNA follows: TGTGCCACCCCCCCGTTTTCCTACAATGAGCAGTTCTTC. Translation: CATPPFSYNEQFF.

This chain uses TRBV6-6 with TRBJ1-6; D is perhaps TRBD1 (5 bases). This CDR3 is 15 amino acids long. Trimming left V 0 bases short and J 10 bases short, with 13 bases between. CDR1 is MNHNY and CDR2 is SVGAGI in the germline V gene (reference sequence). CDR3 loop: CASSYSRGSLSPLHF. Here the CDR3 DNA reads TGTGCCAGCAGTTACTCGCGGGGCAGTCTGTCACCCCTCCACTTT.

V gene TRBV11-3 combines with J gene TRBJ1-4, with 8 bases matching TRBD1. In germline, CDR1 is SGHNT, CDR2 YENEEA. The V gene end was trimmed by 3 bases and the J gene end by 7 bases; junction bases not matched to a gene: 13. The CDR3 sequence is 17 residues long. CDR3 loop: CASSFPRSGGEGEKLFF. CDR3 in DNA: TGTGCCAGCAGCTTCCCTCGCTCAGGGGGCGAGGGTGAAAAACTGTTTTTT.

The gene calls are TRBV5-1 and TRBJ2-2, with D maybe TRBD2 (6 bases). The V and J ends lost 5 bases and 2 bases respectively, with 10 bases between them. Per the germline V gene, CDR1 is SGHRS and CDR2 is YFSETQ. This CDR3 is 14 amino acids long. The CDR3 region has the DNA TGCGCCAGCAGTATCGGGAGTAACACCGGGGAGCTGTTTTTT. Translation gives CASSIGSNTGELFF. Together with reference TRBV5-1 and TRBJ2-2, the CDR3 gives the full variable domain: KAGVTQTPRYLIKTRGQQVTLSCSPISGHRSVSWYQQTPGQGLQFLFEYFSETQRNKGNFPGRFSGRQFSNSRSEMNVSTLELGDSALYLCASSIGSNTGELFFGEGSRLTVL.

The chain couples TRBV3-1 (or the pseudogene TRBV3-2) to TRBJ2-6; D is perhaps TRBD1 (6 bases). The CDR3 has 17 residues. Deletions cut 4 bases from V and 4 bases from J, with 17 bases between. Germline CDR1 reads LGHDT; CDR2 reads YNNKEL (reference sequence). Here the CDR3 reads CASSRIVQGIGANVLTF. Here the CDR3 DNA reads TGTGCCAGCAGCCGAATAGTACAGGGAATCGGGGCCAACGTCCTGACTTTC.

With regard to this clone: This sample also contains other DNA sequences that code for the same CDR3. The V call is TRBV7-9, the J call TRBJ2-3, with 7 bases fitting TRBD2. Germline V gives CDR1 SEHNR, CDR2 FQNEAQ (reference sequence). This CDR3 region has 15 residues. Trimming took 0 bases from V and 3 from J; bases not matched to a gene: 3. Here the CDR3 reads CASSLAGGRTDTQYF. DNA of the CDR3: TGTGCCAGCAGCTTAGCGGGAGGGCGAACAGATACGCAGTATTTT.

In its sample, this clone was seen once. The V gene is TRBV20-1, the J gene TRBJ2-1; D is unclear. The CDR3 covers 11 residues. V lost 6 bases to trimming and J lost 7 bases, with 10 bases between them. CDR1 and CDR2 (germline): DFQATT, SNEGSKA (reference sequence). The CDR3 spells CSANRDNEQFF. CDR3 nucleotides: TGCAGTGCCAATCGCGATAATGAGCAGTTCTTC.

The rearrangement links TRBV27 to TRBJ2-1; D perhaps matches TRBD2 (5 bases). Germline values: CDR1 MNHEY, CDR2 SMNVEV (reference sequence). This CDR3 contains 14 residues. Trimming pared 3 bases from V and 5 bases from J, leaving 11 bases between. The CDR3 bases are TGTGCCAGCAGTTTTAGCGCCTTGCACAATGAGCAGTTCTTC. Translated: CASSFSALHNEQFF.

The chain uses TRBV4-3 and TRBJ2-3; possibly TRBD1 for D (6 bases). The germline V gene has CDR1 LGHNA and CDR2 YSLEER. V was shortened by 2 bases and J by 2 bases, with 14 bases between the two germline ends. The CDR3 has 16 residues. The CDR3 reads CASSQQFGGLTDTQYF. In DNA form, the CDR3 reads TGCGCCAGCAGCCAACAGTTTGGGGGCCTCACAGATACGCAGTATTTT.

The chain links TRBV9 to TRBJ2-3, with TRBD2 matching over 9 bases. The trim removed 0 bases at V and 2 bases at J, leaving 13 bases unmatched. The CDR3 sequence is 19 residues long. Germline-derived CDR1 and CDR2 are SGDLS and YYNGEE. The CDR3 reads CASSVEVGGAGGFTDTQYF. DNA for the CDR3: TGTGCCAGCAGCGTAGAGGTTGGTGGGGCGGGAGGGTTCACAGATACGCAGTATTTT.

This chain links TRBV5-1 with TRBJ2-2; the D is unclear. The CDR3 runs to 15 residues. V shed 0 bases and J shed 1 base, with 7 bases lying between them. Germline CDR1 SGHRS, CDR2 YFSETQ. The CDR3 DNA reads as TGCGCCAGCAGCTTGGCCGCAGGGAACACCGGGGAGCTGTTTTTT. Translation: CASSLAAGNTGELFF.

The chain employs TRBV18 and TRBJ1-4, with a tentative D call TRBD1 (5 bases). Germline V gene lookup returns CDR1 KGHSH and CDR2 LQKENI. This CDR3 comprises 15 residues. V lost 2 bases, J lost 6 bases, and 13 bases lay in between. The CDR3 region has the DNA TGTGCCAGCTCACCATCGCAAGGGGCGGATGAAAAACTGTTTTTT. Its protein product is CASSPSQGADEKLFF. Together with reference TRBV18 and TRBJ1-4, the CDR3 gives the full variable domain: NAGVMQNPRHLVRRRGQEARLRCSPMKGHSHVYWYRQLPEEGLKFMVYLQKENIIDESGMPKERFSAEFPKEGPSILRIQQVVRGDSAAYFCASSPSQGADEKLFFGSGTQLSVL.

The J gene is TRBJ1-6, the V gene TRBV5-5; D might be TRBD1 (5 bases). CDR1 is SGHKS, CDR2 YYEKEE, per germline (reference sequence). The CDR3 extends over 17 amino acids. Trimming stripped 3 bases from V and 0 bases from J, with 13 bases between. The CDR3 DNA reads TGTGCCAGCAGCTACCAGGGCCCAAGCTCCTATAATTCACCCCTCCACTTT. Its protein is CASSYQGPSSYNSPLHF. Using reference TRBV5-5 and TRBJ1-6 for the parts outside the CDR3, the full variable domain is DAGVTQSPTHLIKTRGQQVTLRCSPISGHKSVSWYQQVLGQGPQFIFQYYEKEERGRGNFPDRFSARQFPNYSSELNVNALLLGDSALYLCASSYQGPSSYNSPLHFGNGTRLTVT.

The rearrangement joins TRBV29-1 to TRBJ2-1; 8 nucleotides line up with TRBD2. Germline values: CDR1 SQVTM, CDR2 ANQGSEA. The V gene end was trimmed by 3 bases and the J gene end by 5 bases; junction bases not matched to a gene: 3. This CDR3 is 13 amino acids long. The CDR3 here is CSVDAGGDNEQFF. The CDR3 DNA reads as TGCAGCGTTGATGCGGGAGGTGACAATGAGCAGTTCTTC.

This rearrangement joins TRBV29-1 to TRBJ2-5, with D perhaps matching TRBD2 (6 bases). The CDR3 is made up of 18 amino acids. Trimming shortened V by 0 bases and J by 3 bases, and 23 bases separated the two germline ends. CDR1 is SQVTM and CDR2 is ANQGSEA in the germline V gene. CDR3 DNA: TGCAGCGTTGAAGATCTTCGGACTATAGGACGGGTCAAAGAGACCCAGTACTTC. This encodes CSVEDLRTIGRVKETQYF.

The V gene is TRBV10-2, the J gene TRBJ2-3, with D possibly matching TRBD2 (6 bases). Trimming took off 10 bases at V and 6 bases at J, with 11 bases between the two ends. CDR3 length: 11 amino acids. Germline V gene data show CDR1 as WSHSY and CDR2 as SAAADI. The CDR3 nucleotides are TGCGCCACCTCGGAGGGGGATACGCAGTATTTT. This encodes CATSEGDTQYF.

J is TRBJ1-6 and V is TRBV18, with D maybe TRBD1 (5 bases). Between the trimmed V and J ends, which lost 1 base and 5 bases, there was a span of 12 bases. Per germline, CDR1 KGHSH and CDR2 LQKENI. The CDR3 sequence is 16 residues long. CDR3 DNA sequence: TGTGCCAGCTCACCACAAAGGGGATCGGATAATTCACCCCTCCACTTT. Its translation is CASSPQRGSDNSPLHF.

The chain is built from TRBV14 and TRBJ1-2; no reliable D call. V was trimmed by 2 bases and J by 6 bases, leaving 7 bases between them. CDR3 size: 12 residues. The germline gives CDR1 SGHDN, CDR2 FVKESK. CDR3: CASSQLRDGYTF. The CDR3 DNA reads as TGTGCCAGCAGCCAATTGCGTGATGGCTACACCTTC.

The chain employs TRBV7-2 and TRBJ2-2, with a tentative D call TRBD2 (6 bases). Germline loops: CDR1 SGHTA, CDR2 FQGNSA. V was clipped by 0 bases and J by 4 bases, with 9 bases between them. The CDR3 runs to 15 residues. CDR3 loop: CASSLAWGGTGELFF. DNA for the CDR3: TGTGCCAGCAGCTTAGCATGGGGAGGCACCGGGGAGCTGTTTTTT.

This clone is a singleton in its sample. The V gene is TRBV19, the J gene TRBJ2-1; 7 bases fit TRBD1. CDR1 and CDR2 from the germline V gene are LNHDA and SQIVND (reference sequence). V trimming: 6 bases; J trimming: 1 base; junction bases outside the gene matches: 9. This CDR3 is built from 16 residues. This CDR3 is CASSSISRGSYNEQFF. CDR3 coding DNA: TGTGCCAGTAGCTCGATTTCCAGGGGGTCCTACAATGAGCAGTTCTTC.

The chain links TRBV5-1 to TRBJ2-1; 15 bases map to TRBD2. Germline CDR1 reads SGHRS; CDR2 reads YFSETQ. The CDR3 spans 17 residues. With V trimmed by 4 bases and J by 6 bases, 8 bases remained unmatched. Here the CDR3 reads CASSPGLAGGLSNEQFF. In DNA, the CDR3 is TGCGCCAGCAGCCCGGGACTAGCGGGAGGATTGAGCAATGAGCAGTTCTTC.

The rearrangement joins TRBV15 to TRBJ2-1; TRBD1 is a possible D gene (5 bases). Germline CDR1 LNHNV, CDR2 YYDKDF (reference sequence). V was clipped by 0 bases and J by 4 bases, with 10 bases between them. The CDR3 covers 15 residues. The CDR3 sequence is CATSRDPRVYNEQFF. The CDR3 bases are TGTGCCACCAGCAGAGATCCCAGGGTTTACAATGAGCAGTTCTTC.

V is TRBV27 and J is TRBJ2-7, with 7 bases lining up with TRBD1. The germline V gene encodes CDR1 MNHEY and CDR2 SMNVEV (reference sequence). The CDR3 is 15 amino acids. J gave up 5 bases and V 5 bases, and 12 bases lay outside the gene matches. CDR3 sequence (DNA): TGTGCCAGCAGTAAAACAGGGGCCCTATCCCACGAGCAGTACGTC. Residues: CASSKTGALSHEQYV.

The V gene is TRBV6-1, the J gene TRBJ2-7; D is perhaps TRBD2 (6 bases). The CDR3 is 18 residues long. V lost 2 bases and J lost 6, with 26 bases in between. From germline, CDR1 is MNHNS and CDR2 SASEGT. CDR3: CASSETPGTVMISGEQYV. The CDR3 DNA is TGTGCCAGCAGTGAAACCCCGGGGACTGTCATGATATCCGGCGAGCAGTACGTC.